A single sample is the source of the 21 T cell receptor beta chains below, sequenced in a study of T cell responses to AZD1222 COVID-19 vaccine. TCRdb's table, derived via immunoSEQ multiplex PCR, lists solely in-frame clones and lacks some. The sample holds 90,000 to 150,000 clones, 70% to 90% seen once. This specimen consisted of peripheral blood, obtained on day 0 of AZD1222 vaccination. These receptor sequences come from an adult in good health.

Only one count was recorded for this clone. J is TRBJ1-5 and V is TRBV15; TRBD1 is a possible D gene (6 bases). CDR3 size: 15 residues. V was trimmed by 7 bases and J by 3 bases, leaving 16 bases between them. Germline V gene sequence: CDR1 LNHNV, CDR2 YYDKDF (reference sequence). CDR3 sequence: CATTPTGSNNQPQHF. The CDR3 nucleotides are TGTGCCACCACCCCAACAGGGAGTAACAATCAGCCCCAGCATTTT. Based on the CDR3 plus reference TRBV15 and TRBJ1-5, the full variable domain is DAMVIQNPRYQVTQFGKPVTLSCSQTLNHNVMYWYQQKSSQAPKLLFHYYDKDFNNEADTPDNFQSRRPNTSFCFLDIRSPGLGDTAMYLCATTPTGSNNQPQHFGDGTRLSIL.

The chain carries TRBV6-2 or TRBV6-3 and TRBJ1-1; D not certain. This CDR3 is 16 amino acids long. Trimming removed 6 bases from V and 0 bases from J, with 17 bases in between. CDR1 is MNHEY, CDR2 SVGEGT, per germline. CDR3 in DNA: TGTGCCAGCAGCCGCGGACCGCCGGGCCTGAACACTGAAGCTTTCTTT. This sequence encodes CASSRGPPGLNTEAFF.

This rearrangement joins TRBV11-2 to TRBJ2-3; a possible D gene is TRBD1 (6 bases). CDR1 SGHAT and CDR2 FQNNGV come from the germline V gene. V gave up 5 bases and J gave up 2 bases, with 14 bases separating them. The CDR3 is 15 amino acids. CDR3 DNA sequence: TGTGCCAGCAGCCTCATTGGACAGAACACAGATACGCAGTATTTT. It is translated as CASSLIGQNTDTQYF.

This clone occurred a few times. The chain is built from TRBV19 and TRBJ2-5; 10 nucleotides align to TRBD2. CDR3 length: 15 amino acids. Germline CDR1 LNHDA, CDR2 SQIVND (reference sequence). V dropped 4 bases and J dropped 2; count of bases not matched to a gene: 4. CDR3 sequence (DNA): TGTGCCAGTAGTACCCCGACTAGCGGGCAAGAGACCCAGTACTTC. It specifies CASSTPTSGQETQYF.

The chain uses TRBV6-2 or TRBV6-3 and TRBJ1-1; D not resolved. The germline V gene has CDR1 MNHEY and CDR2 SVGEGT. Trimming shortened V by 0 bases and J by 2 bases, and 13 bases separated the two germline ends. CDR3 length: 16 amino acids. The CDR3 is CASSYSVGSGNTEAFF. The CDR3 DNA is TGTGCCAGCAGTTACTCGGTCGGGTCCGGAAACACTGAAGCTTTCTTT.

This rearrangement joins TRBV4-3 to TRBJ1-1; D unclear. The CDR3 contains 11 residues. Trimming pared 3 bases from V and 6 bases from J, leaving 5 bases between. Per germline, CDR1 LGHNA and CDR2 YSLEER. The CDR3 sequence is CASSHLPEAFF. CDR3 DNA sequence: TGCGCCAGCAGCCACCTCCCTGAAGCTTTCTTT.

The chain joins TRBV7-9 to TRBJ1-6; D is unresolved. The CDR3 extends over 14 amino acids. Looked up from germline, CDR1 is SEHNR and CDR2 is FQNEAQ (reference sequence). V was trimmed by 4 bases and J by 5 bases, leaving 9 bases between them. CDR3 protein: CASSSWIDNSPLHF. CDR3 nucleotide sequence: TGTGCCAGCAGCTCGTGGATCGATAATTCACCCCTCCACTTT.

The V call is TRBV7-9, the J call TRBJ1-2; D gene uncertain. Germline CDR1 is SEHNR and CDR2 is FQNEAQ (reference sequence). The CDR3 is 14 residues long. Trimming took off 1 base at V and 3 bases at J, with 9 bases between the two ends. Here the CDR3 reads CASSLEYADYGYTF. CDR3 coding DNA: TGTGCCAGCAGCTTAGAGTACGCCGACTATGGCTACACCTTC.

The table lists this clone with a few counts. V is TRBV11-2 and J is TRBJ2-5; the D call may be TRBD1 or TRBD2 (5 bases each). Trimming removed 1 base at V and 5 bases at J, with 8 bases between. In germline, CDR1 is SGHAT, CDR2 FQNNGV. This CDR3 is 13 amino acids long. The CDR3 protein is CASSLGGKETQYF. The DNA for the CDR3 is TGTGCCAGCAGCTTAGGGGGGAAGGAGACCCAGTACTTC.

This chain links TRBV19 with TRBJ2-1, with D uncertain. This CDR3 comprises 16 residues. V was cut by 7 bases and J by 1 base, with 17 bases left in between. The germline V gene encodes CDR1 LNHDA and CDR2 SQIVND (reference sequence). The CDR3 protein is CASTNPGPLSYNEQFF. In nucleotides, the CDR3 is TGTGCCAGTACCAACCCTGGACCTCTATCCTACAATGAGCAGTTCTTC.

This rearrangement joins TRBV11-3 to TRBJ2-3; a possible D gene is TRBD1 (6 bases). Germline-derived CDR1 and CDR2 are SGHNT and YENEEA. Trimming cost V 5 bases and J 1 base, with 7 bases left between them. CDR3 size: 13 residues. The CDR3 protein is CASSRQGTDTQYF. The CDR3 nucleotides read TGTGCCAGCAGCCGACAGGGCACAGATACGCAGTATTTT. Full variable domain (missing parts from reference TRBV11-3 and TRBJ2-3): EAGVVQSPRYKIIEKKQPVAFWCNPISGHNTLYWYLQNLGQGPELLIRYENEEAVDDSQLPKDRFSAERLKGVDSTLKIQPAELGDSAVYLCASSRQGTDTQYFGPGTRLTVL.

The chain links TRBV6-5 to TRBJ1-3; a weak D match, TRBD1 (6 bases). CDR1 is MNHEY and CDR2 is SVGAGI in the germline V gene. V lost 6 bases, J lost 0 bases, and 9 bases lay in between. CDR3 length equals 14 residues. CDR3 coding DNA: TGTGCCAGCAGAGGGACACTCTCTGGAAACACCATATATTTT. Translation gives CASRGTLSGNTIYF.

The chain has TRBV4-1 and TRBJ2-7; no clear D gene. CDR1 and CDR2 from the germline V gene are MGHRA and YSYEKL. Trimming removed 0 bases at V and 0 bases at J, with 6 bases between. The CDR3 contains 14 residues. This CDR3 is CASSQDMGSYEQYF. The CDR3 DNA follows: TGCGCCAGCAGCCAAGACATGGGCTCCTACGAGCAGTACTTC.

Here the CDR3 DNA reads TGTGCCAGCAGTTCCGGCTGGGGAACCTCTGGAAACACCATATATTTT. It codes for CASSSGWGTSGNTIYF. The V gene is TRBV6-6, the J gene TRBJ1-3; D gene uncertain. The CDR3 is made up of 16 amino acids. The ends were cut back, 4 bases at V and 0 bases at J, with 13 bases in the middle. CDR1 is MNHNY, CDR2 SVGAGI, per germline (reference sequence).

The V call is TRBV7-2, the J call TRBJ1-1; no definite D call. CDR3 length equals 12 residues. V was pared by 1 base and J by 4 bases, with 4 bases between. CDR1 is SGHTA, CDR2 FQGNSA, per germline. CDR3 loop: CASSLGSTEAFF. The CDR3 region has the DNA TGTGCCAGCAGCTTAGGATCCACTGAAGCTTTCTTT.

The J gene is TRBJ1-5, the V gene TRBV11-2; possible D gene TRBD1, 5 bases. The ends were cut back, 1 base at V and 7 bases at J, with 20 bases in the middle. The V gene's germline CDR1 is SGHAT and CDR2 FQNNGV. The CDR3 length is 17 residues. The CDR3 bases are TGTGCCAGCAGCTTAGCGGGGGTTGGGTCTCTTAAACAGCCCCAGCATTTT. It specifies CASSLAGVGSLKQPQHF. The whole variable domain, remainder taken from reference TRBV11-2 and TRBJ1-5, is EAGVAQSPRYKIIEKRQSVAFWCNPISGHATLYWYQQILGQGPKLLIQFQNNGVVDDSQLPKDRFSAERLKGVDSTLKIQPAKLEDSAVYLCASSLAGVGSLKQPQHFGDGTRLSIL.

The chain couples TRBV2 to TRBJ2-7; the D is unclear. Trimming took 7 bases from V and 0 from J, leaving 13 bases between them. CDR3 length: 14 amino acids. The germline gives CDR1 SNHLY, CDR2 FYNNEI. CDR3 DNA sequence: TGTGCCAGCAAAATCATTAAGAGCTCCTACGAGCAGTACTTC. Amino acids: CASKIIKSSYEQYF. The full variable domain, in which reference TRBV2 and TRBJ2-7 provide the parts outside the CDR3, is EPEVTQTPSHQVTQMGQEVILRCVPISNHLYFYWYRQILGQKVEFLVSFYNNEISEKSEIFDDQFSVERPDGSNFTLKIRSTKLEDSAMYFCASKIIKSSYEQYFGPGTRLTVT.

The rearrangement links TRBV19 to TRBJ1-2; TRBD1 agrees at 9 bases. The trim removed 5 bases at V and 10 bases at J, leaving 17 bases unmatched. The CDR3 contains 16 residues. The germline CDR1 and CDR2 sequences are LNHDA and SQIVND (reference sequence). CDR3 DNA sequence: TGTGCCAGTAGTCCCGTCTCCGTAGGGACAGGGATTCCCTACACCTTC. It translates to CASSPVSVGTGIPYTF.

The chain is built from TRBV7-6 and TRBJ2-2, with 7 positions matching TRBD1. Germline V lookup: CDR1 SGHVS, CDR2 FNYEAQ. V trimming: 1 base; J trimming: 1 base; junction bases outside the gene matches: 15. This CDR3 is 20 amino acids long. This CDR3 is CASSLDLSGDRNKNTGELFF. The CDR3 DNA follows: TGTGCCAGCAGCTTAGACCTTTCAGGGGACAGAAATAAGAACACCGGGGAGCTGTTTTTT.

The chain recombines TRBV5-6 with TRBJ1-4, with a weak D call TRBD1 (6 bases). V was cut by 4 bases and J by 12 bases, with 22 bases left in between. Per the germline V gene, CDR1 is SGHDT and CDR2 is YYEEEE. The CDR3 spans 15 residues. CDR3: CASSLAVGALGELFF. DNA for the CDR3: TGTGCCAGCAGCCTGGCGGTGGGGGCCCTCGGGGAACTGTTTTTT.

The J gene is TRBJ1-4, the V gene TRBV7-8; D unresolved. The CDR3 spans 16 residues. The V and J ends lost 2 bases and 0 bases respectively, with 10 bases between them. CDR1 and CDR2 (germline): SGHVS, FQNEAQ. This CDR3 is CASSLSRIATNEKLFF. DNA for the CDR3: TGTGCCAGCAGCTTAAGTCGGATTGCAACTAATGAAAAACTGTTTTTT.